The 11 T cell receptor beta chains given below trace back to one sample, sequenced in a study of regulatory T cells in long-lasting Graves disease. The time point: newly diagnosed GD, antithyroid drugs for less than 3 months. The TCR library was made from RNA that had been extracted from PBMCs in TRIzol. iRepertoire HTBI primers and Arm-PCR of CDR3 regions built TCR beta libraries. TCRdb processed the multiplex PCR reads anew with MiXCR; each CDR3 protein has one entry. The profile shows under 800,000 distinct CDR3 sequences, 15% to 20% of them singletons. These sequences were also reported in another study, on T cells in Graves' hyperthyroidism and ophthalmopathy.

The sequencing used peripheral blood mononuclear cells (PBMCs), collected at new diagnosis, from a patient treated with antithyroid drugs. All receptors come from a woman between 25 and 40 years old with Graves disease.

This clonotype was seen repeatedly, ten times or more. The chain is built from TRBV28 and TRBJ1-5, with TRBD1 matching 7 bases. The germline gives CDR1 MDHEN, CDR2 SYDVKM. CDR3 length: 15 residues. Trimming cost V 5 bases and J 2 bases; bases outside gene matches: 6. The CDR3 reads CASSRGGVGNQPQHF. The CDR3 DNA reads TGTGCCAGCAGTAGAGGGGGCGTTGGCAATCAGCCCCAGCATTTT.

The chain combines TRBV20-1 with TRBJ2-7; TRBD2 matches 10 bases. The length of the CDR3 is 14 residues. V lost 0 bases and J lost 6; bases outside the gene matches: 5. CDR1 DFQATT and CDR2 SNEGSKA come from the germline V gene (reference sequence). The CDR3 DNA sequence: TGCAGTGCTAGAGAAGGACTAGCGGTTGGCGAGCAGTACTTC. Encoded protein: CSAREGLAVGEQYF.

This sequence joins TRBV30 and TRBJ2-2; TRBD1 is a possible D gene (5 bases). Germline V gene data show CDR1 as GTSNPN and CDR2 as SVGIG (reference sequence). Trimming left V 3 bases short and J 7 bases short, with 12 bases between. CDR3 length: 13 amino acids. The CDR3 spells CAWRRTYVGELFF. The CDR3 DNA sequence: TGTGCCTGGAGAAGGACATATGTCGGGGAGCTGTTTTTT.

This clonotype appeared once. A read error may explain this, as a much larger clone is one base away. V gene TRBV7-8 combines with J gene TRBJ2-1; no clear D gene. Germline V lookup: CDR1 SGHVS, CDR2 FQNEAQ. The CDR3 covers 14 residues. V dropped 4 bases and J dropped 9 bases, with 16 bases sitting between them. The chain's CDR3 is CASSSRLYVIEQFF. DNA of the CDR3: TGTGCCAGCAGCTCCAGGTTGTACGTCATTGAGCAGTTCTTC.

The rearrangement uses TRBV3-1 and TRBJ2-1; D perhaps matches TRBD1 (6 bases). Germline loops: CDR1 LGHDT, CDR2 YNNKEL (reference sequence). There are 15 residues in the CDR3. The ends were cut back, 2 bases at V and 8 bases at J, with 16 bases in the middle. The CDR3 region is CASSQTQGLGDEQFF. The CDR3, as DNA: TGTGCCAGCAGCCAAACACAGGGTTTGGGGGATGAGCAGTTCTTC.

V is TRBV29-1 and J is TRBJ2-6; D is undetermined. Between the trimmed V and J ends, which lost 5 bases and 1 base, there was a span of 3 bases. The CDR3 runs to 12 residues. The germline CDR1 and CDR2 sequences are SQVTM and ANQGSEA. The DNA for the CDR3 is TGCAGCGTTTCATCTGGGGCCAACGTCCTGACTTTC. Its translation is CSVSSGANVLTF.

There are many counts of this clonotype. The chain carries TRBV28 and TRBJ2-7; 10 nucleotides agree with TRBD2. V shed 2 bases, J shed 6 bases, and the junction held 4 bases outside the gene matches. The CDR3 loop spans 14 amino acids. Germline V gene sequence: CDR1 MDHEN, CDR2 SYDVKM. The CDR3 region is CASSLPLAGVEQYF. CDR3 nucleotide sequence: TGTGCCAGCAGTTTACCGCTAGCGGGAGTCGAGCAGTACTTC.

In this sample, this clonotype turned up many times. The chain employs TRBV7-2 and TRBJ2-7; D gene uncertain. This CDR3 is built from 12 residues. Germline CDR1 reads SGHTA; CDR2 reads FQGNSA. V lost 5 bases and J lost 4, with 9 bases in between. The CDR3 coding sequence is TGTGCCAGCAGCCAGGACCCGTACGAGCAGTACTTC. Its protein is CASSQDPYEQYF.

V usage is TRBV3-1 and J usage is TRBJ2-7, with D hard to call. Germline V lookup: CDR1 LGHDT, CDR2 YNNKEL (reference sequence). Trimming shortened V by 1 base and J by 0 bases, and 10 bases separated the two germline ends. The CDR3 sequence is 15 residues long. In nucleotides, the CDR3 is TGTGCCAGCAGCCAAGGGTTCTCCGCCTCCTACGAGCAGTACTTC. Encoded protein: CASSQGFSASYEQYF.

This clonotype was seen more than once but under ten times. The chain couples TRBV11-2 to TRBJ1-1; 10 positions match TRBD1. V gave up 3 bases and J gave up 12 bases; unmatched junction bases: 4. The CDR3 has 12 amino acids. In germline, CDR1 is SGHAT, CDR2 FQNNGV. In DNA form, the CDR3 reads TGTGCCAGCAGCTTGACAGGGGGCGCATCTTTCTTT. Protein: CASSLTGGASFF.

This clonotype was observed many times. This chain joins TRBV12-3 or TRBV12-4 and TRBJ2-7, with 8 bases fitting TRBD2. Trimming cost V 5 bases and J 3 bases; bases outside gene matches: 15. The CDR3 contains 17 residues. The DNA for the CDR3 is TGTGCCAGCAGTCCACGTGGTGGCAGCGGGAGTTTCTACGAGCAGTACTTC. Protein sequence: CASSPRGGSGSFYEQYF.